The rows below give T cell receptor beta chains drawn from one sample of a study of shared clonotypes between healthy human individuals. Clones were sequenced by immunoSEQ multiplex PCR, and TCRdb holds only the in-frame ones, with some missing. The sample contains over a million clones, 75% to 85% of which appear only once. The sequenced sample consisted of memory CD4+ T cells from PBMCs. The receptors come from a man younger than 35 in good health. Some clones in this sample may be carry-over from other donors' samples. Each CDR3 is given with its conserved first and last residue. D genes are given only for firm matches. Clone size, where shown, is once, few, many, or a class for clones that have expanded.

j_call,v_call,clone_size,d_call,cdr3_length,cdr3_nt,cdr3_aa
TRBJ1-1,TRBV5-1,NA,NA,13,TGCGCCAGCAGAGGACAACGGAACACTGAAGCTTTCTTT,CASRGQRNTEAFF
TRBJ2-7,TRBV6-5,NA,NA,15,TGTGCCAGCAGTTACTCGATTCTGGGTTCCTACGAGCAGTACTTC,CASSYSILGSYEQYF
TRBJ2-7,TRBV7-2,once,TRBD2,15,TGTGCCAGCAGCTTAGCGCGCGGGAGTGCGTACGAGCAGTACTTC,CASSLARGSAYEQYF
TRBJ2-2,TRBV28,NA,TRBD1,17,TGTGCCAGCACGACAGTGACAGGGGCAAGGAACACCGGGGAGCTGTTTTTT,CASTTVTGARNTGELFF
TRBJ2-1,TRBV10-3,NA,NA,15,TGTGCCATCAGTGTAACCGAACTGACCTACAATGAGCAGTTCTTC,CAISVTELTYNEQFF
TRBJ1-2,TRBV27,NA,NA,14,TGTGCCAGCAGTCCCAACTCACAGGGAACTGGCTACACCTTC,CASSPNSQGTGYTF
TRBJ2-3,TRBV4-1,few,NA,15,TGCGCCAGCAGCCAAGAGACGGGAAGCACAGATACGCAGTATTTT,CASSQETGSTDTQYF
TRBJ1-1,TRBV29-1,NA,NA,13,TGCAGCGTTGTCACAGGAGGAGCAACGGGAGCTTTCTTT,CSVVTGGATGAFF
TRBJ1-1,TRBV30,few,NA,11,TGTGCCTGGAGTCAAGACACTGAAGCTTTCTTT,CAWSQDTEAFF
TRBJ2-7,TRBV6-1,NA,TRBD1,14,TGTGCCAGCAGTACAGGGGGCAGCTCCTACGAGCAGTACTTC,CASSTGGSSYEQYF
TRBJ2-5,TRBV2,NA,NA,16,TGTGCCAGCAGTGGACGACAATTGGGGTTTAGGGAGACCCAGTACTTC,CASSGRQLGFRETQYF
TRBJ2-1,TRBV7-2,NA,NA,14,TGTGCCAGCAGCTTAGGGCCAGGAAACAATGAGCAGTTCTTC,CASSLGPGNNEQFF
TRBJ2-1,TRBV7-2,few,NA,16,TGTGCCAGCAGCCAGTCAGCGGTAAACTCCTACAATGAGCAGTTCTTC,CASSQSAVNSYNEQFF
TRBJ2-5,TRBV5-1,NA,TRBD1,15,TGCGCCAGCAGCTCCTCGACAGGGCTCCAAGAGACCCAGTACTTC,CASSSSTGLQETQYF
TRBJ2-1,TRBV6-1,NA,TRBD2,15,TGTGCCAGCAGTAGACAGCGGGAGGGCGAGAATGAGCAGTTCTTC,CASSRQREGENEQFF
TRBJ2-2,TRBV7-2,NA,TRBD2,17,TGTGCCAGCGGAGACTTGGGACTAGCGAAGAACACCGGGGAGCTGTTTTTT,CASGDLGLAKNTGELFF
TRBJ2-1,TRBV7-2,NA,NA,11,TGTGCCAGCAGCCAAGGCCCTGAGCAGTTCTTC,CASSQGPEQFF
TRBJ2-7,TRBV15,NA,TRBD2,15,TGTGCCACCAGCAGAGATCGCGGGAGGGCCGACGAGCAGTACTTC,CATSRDRGRADEQYF
TRBJ2-2,TRBV7-3,NA,TRBD1,14,TGTGCCAGCAGCTTCGACAGGGCCACCGGGGAGCTGTTTTTT,CASSFDRATGELFF
TRBJ2-2,TRBV5-6,NA,NA,15,TGTGCCAGCAGCTTGATCAGGGCGGGCACCGGGGAGCTGTTTTTT,CASSLIRAGTGELFF
TRBJ1-4,TRBV28,NA,NA,14,TGTGCCAGCAGTTTGGGGGGGCTGGGCGAAAAACTGTTTTTT,CASSLGGLGEKLFF
TRBJ1-4,TRBV5-1,NA,TRBD1,14,TGCGCCAGCACAACGGGACAGACTAATGAAAAACTGTTTTTT,CASTTGQTNEKLFF
TRBJ1-5,TRBV9,NA,NA,15,TGTGCCAGCAGCGTGCGCCGCGGCGTCAATCAGCCCCAGCATTTT,CASSVRRGVNQPQHF
TRBJ2-7,TRBV5-1,NA,NA,14,TGCGCCAGCAGCTTGTACACCGAAAACTACGAGCAGTACTTC,CASSLYTENYEQYF
TRBJ2-3,TRBV15,NA,TRBD2,16,TGTGCCACCAGCCCGGGACTAGCAAGGAGCACAGATACGCAGTATTTT,CATSPGLARSTDTQYF
TRBJ2-3,TRBV4-2,once,NA,14,TGTGCCAGCAGCCAGAGGTATAGCACAGATACGCAGTATTTT,CASSQRYSTDTQYF
TRBJ2-7,TRBV9,NA,NA,14,TGTGCCAGCAGCGTAGACCCCCAGGGTCGCGAGCAGTACTTC,CASSVDPQGREQYF
TRBJ1-5,TRBV5-1,NA,NA,15,TGCGCCAGCAGCTTAGGGTCTTTTGGGGATCAGCCCCAGCATTTT,CASSLGSFGDQPQHF
TRBJ2-7,TRBV20-1,NA,NA,11,TGCAGTGCGGCCCTGGGGCTCGAGCAGTACTTC,CSAALGLEQYF
TRBJ1-5,TRBV4-3,NA,NA,15,TGCGCCAGCAGCCAAGAGGCGTCCCTGGGTCAGCCCCAGCATTTT,CASSQEASLGQPQHF
TRBJ2-1,TRBV5-1,NA,NA,16,TGCGCCAGCAGCCGCTTGGAAGGCTCCTCCTACAATGAGCAGTTCTTC,CASSRLEGSSYNEQFF
TRBJ2-3,TRBV4-1,NA,TRBD2,17,TGCGCCAGCAGCCAAGATCAAGAGACTAGCGACTTGGATACGCAGTATTTT,CASSQDQETSDLDTQYF
TRBJ1-3,TRBV7-3,NA,NA,14,TGTGCCAGCAGCTTAGGCAGCTCTGGAAACACCATATATTTT,CASSLGSSGNTIYF
TRBJ2-1,TRBV19,NA,TRBD2,13,TGTGCCAGTAGTAGGGGGAGGGACAATGAGCAGTTCTTC,CASSRGRDNEQFF
TRBJ1-2,TRBV10-3,NA,TRBD1,13,TGTGCCATCAGTGAGGGACAGGCTTATGGCTACACCTTC,CAISEGQAYGYTF
TRBJ2-3,TRBV15,few,NA,13,TGTGCCACCAGCGGACTATACACAGATACGCAGTATTTT,CATSGLYTDTQYF
TRBJ2-5,TRBV28,NA,TRBD2,13,TGTGCCAGCGGCACTAGCGGGCAAGAGACCCAGTACTTC,CASGTSGQETQYF
TRBJ2-3,TRBV15,NA,NA,13,TGTGCCACCAGCCTTTTTGGTGGGGATACGCAGTATTTT,CATSLFGGDTQYF
TRBJ1-5,TRBV30,few,NA,15,TGTGCCTGGAGTCGGCAGGCAAATAGCAATCAGCCCCAGCATTTT,CAWSRQANSNQPQHF